This T cell receptor (beta chain) was recorded in a study of a mutant IDH1 vaccine in newly diagnosed glioma. V gave up 6 bases and J gave up 2 bases, with 13 bases separating them. This CDR3 spans 14 amino acids. Germline V gene sequence: CDR1 MDHEN, CDR2 SYDVKM. With respect to this clone: Its antigen is currently unknown.

Clones were read by immunoSEQ multiplex PCR, and TCRdb kept only the in-frame ones, dropping some. The repertoire consists of tens of thousands of clones, with almost 95% occurring once and the leading ten covering roughly 2.3%. Regarding time point: week 35, safety follow-up. Topical imiquimod was applied with each vaccine dose, which held 300 ug of mutant IDH1 20-mer peptide. Each donor presented with a new WHO grade 3 or 4 astrocytoma that tested IDH1-mutant and showed ATRX loss. The receptor was isolated from a man aged 45-65 years with glioma. The V and J genes are TRBV28 and TRBJ1-2; D gene ambiguous. The specimen was PBMCs, collected from a glioma patient whose treatment included an IDH1 peptide vaccine. CDR3 sequence (DNA): TGTGCCAGCAGCCGTATGGGAGTAAACTATGGCTACACCTTC. Translating it yields CASSRMGVNYGYTF.